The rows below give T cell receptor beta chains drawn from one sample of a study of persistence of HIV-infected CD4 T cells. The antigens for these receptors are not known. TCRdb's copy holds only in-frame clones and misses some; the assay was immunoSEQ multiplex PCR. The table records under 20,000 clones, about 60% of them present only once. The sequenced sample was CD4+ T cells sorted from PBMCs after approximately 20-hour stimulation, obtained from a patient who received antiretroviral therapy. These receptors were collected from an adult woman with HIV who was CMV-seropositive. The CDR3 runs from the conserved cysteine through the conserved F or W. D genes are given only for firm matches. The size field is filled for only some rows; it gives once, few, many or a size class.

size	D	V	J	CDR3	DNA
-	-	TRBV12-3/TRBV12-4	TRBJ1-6	CASRTALGDLHF	TGTGCCAGCAGGACGGCTCTCGGTGACCTCCACTTT
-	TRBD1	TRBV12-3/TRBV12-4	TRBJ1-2	CASSRDRIYGYTF	TGTGCCAGCAGTCGGGACAGAATCTATGGCTACACCTTC
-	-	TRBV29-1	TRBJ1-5	CSVEANPNQPQHF	TGCAGCGTTGAAGCGAATCCGAATCAGCCCCAGCATTTT
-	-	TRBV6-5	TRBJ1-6	CASSYSNQGWDSPLHF	TGTGCCAGCAGTTACTCGAATCAGGGGTGGGATTCACCCCTCCACTTT
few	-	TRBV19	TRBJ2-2	CASSIVGLNTGELFF	TGTGCCAGTAGTATAGTCGGATTGAACACCGGGGAGCTGTTTTTT
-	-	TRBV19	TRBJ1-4	CASSATWGPNEKLFF	TGTGCCAGTAGTGCAACCTGGGGCCCTAATGAAAAACTGTTTTTT
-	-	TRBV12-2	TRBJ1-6	CASRVRDRDSPLHF	TGTGCAAGTCGCGTCCGGGACAGGGATTCACCCCTCCACTTT
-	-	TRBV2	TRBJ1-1	CASVRGAAMNTEAFF	TGTGCCAGCGTCAGGGGAGCGGCCATGAACACTGAAGCTTTCTTT
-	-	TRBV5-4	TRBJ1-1	CASSLEGTLNTEAFF	TGTGCCAGCAGCCTCGAGGGGACCCTGAACACTGAAGCTTTCTTT
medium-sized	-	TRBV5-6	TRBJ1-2	CASRLDGNYGYTF	TGTGCCAGCAGACTAGACGGTAACTATGGCTACACCTTC
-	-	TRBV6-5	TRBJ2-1	CASSRSAYNEQFF	TGTGCCAGCAGCCGATCGGCCTACAATGAGCAGTTCTTC
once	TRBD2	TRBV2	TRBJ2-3	CASNGLAGTTDTQYF	TGTGCCAGCAACGGACTAGCGGGGACCACAGATACGCAGTATTTT
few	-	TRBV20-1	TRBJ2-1	CSASDRVREQFF	TGCAGTGCTAGTGACCGGGTGCGGGAGCAGTTCTTC
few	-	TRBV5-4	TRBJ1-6	CASTLTGSGYNSPLHF	TGTGCCAGCACATTAACAGGGTCTGGCTATAATTCACCCCTCCACTTT
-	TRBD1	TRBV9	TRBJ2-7	CASSVDSGQGVRNEQYF	TGTGCCAGCAGCGTAGATTCGGGACAGGGGGTAAGGAACGAGCAGTACTTC
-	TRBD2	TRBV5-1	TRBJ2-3	CASRTSGGRDTQYF	TGCGCCAGCAGGACTAGCGGGGGGAGAGATACGCAGTATTTT
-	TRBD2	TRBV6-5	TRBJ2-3	CASRPLAGGSRVQYF	TGTGCCAGCAGACCCCTAGCGGGGGGCTCGCGGGTGCAGTATTTT
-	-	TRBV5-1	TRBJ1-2	CASSLDPPLPYGYTF	TGCGCCAGCAGCTTGGACCCACCGCTCCCCTATGGCTACACCTTC
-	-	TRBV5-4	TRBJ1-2	CASSSEGGYGYTF	TGTGCCAGCAGCTCCGAGGGGGGTTATGGCTACACCTTC
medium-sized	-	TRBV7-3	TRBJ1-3	CASSLDSGSGNTIYF	TGTGCCAGCAGCTTGGACAGCGGATCTGGAAACACCATATATTTT
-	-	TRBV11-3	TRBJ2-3	CASSARRGGGQTDTQYF	TGTGCCAGCAGCGCGAGAAGGGGTGGGGGGCAGACAGATACGCAGTATTTT
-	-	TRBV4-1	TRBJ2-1	CASSLYPGGESPYIEQFF	TGCGCCAGCAGCCTTTACCCTGGAGGCGAATCCCCTTACATTGAGCAGTTCTTC
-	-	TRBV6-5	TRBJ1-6	CASRVDRAAVPLHF	TGTGCCAGCAGGGTCGACAGAGCAGCGGTTCCCCTCCACTTT
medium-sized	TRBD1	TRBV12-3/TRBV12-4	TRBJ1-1	CASSLQGATEAFF	TGTGCCAGCAGCCTACAGGGGGCGACTGAAGCTTTCTTT
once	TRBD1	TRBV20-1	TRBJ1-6	CSASLGQGYNSPLHF	TGCAGTGCTAGTTTAGGACAGGGTTATAATTCACCCCTCCACTTT
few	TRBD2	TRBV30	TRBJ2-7	CACSSGDYEQYF	TGTGCCTGCTCTAGCGGGGACTACGAGCAGTACTTC
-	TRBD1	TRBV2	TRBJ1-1	CASSPRTGGNTEAFF	TGTGCCAGCAGCCCCAGGACAGGGGGGAACACTGAAGCTTTCTTT
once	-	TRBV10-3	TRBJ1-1	CAISGPSGTRENTEAFF	TGTGCCATCAGTGGCCCCTCAGGAACTAGGGAGAACACTGAAGCTTTCTTT
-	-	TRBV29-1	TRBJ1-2	CSVEAVRGAHGYTF	TGCAGCGTTGAAGCCGTCCGGGGGGCACACGGCTACACCTTC
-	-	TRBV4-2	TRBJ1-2	CASSPPGTQNYGYTF	TGTGCCAGCAGCCCCCCGGGCACGCAAAACTATGGCTACACCTTC
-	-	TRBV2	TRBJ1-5	CASTPDGQGHQPQHF	TGTGCCAGCACCCCGGACGGGCAGGGGCATCAGCCCCAGCATTTT
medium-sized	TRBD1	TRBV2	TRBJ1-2	CASTGQGVAYGYTF	TGTGCCAGCACGGGACAGGGGGTTGCCTATGGCTACACCTTC
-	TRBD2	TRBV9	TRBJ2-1	CASSQRGGLNEQFF	TGTGCCAGCAGCCAGCGGGGGGGCCTCAATGAGCAGTTCTTC
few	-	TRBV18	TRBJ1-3	CASSPSGVNTIYF	TGTGCCAGCTCACCCTCCGGTGTAAACACCATATATTTT
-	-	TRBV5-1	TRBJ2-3	CASSLATRPTDTQYF	TGCGCCAGCAGCTTGGCGACAAGGCCCACAGATACGCAGTATTTT
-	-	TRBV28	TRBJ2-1	CASSFAGYEGNEQFF	TGTGCCAGCAGTTTCGCCGGATATGAGGGCAATGAGCAGTTCTTC
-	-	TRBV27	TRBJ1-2	CASRGRSLNYGYTF	TGTGCCAGCAGGGGACGGAGTCTTAACTATGGCTACACCTTC